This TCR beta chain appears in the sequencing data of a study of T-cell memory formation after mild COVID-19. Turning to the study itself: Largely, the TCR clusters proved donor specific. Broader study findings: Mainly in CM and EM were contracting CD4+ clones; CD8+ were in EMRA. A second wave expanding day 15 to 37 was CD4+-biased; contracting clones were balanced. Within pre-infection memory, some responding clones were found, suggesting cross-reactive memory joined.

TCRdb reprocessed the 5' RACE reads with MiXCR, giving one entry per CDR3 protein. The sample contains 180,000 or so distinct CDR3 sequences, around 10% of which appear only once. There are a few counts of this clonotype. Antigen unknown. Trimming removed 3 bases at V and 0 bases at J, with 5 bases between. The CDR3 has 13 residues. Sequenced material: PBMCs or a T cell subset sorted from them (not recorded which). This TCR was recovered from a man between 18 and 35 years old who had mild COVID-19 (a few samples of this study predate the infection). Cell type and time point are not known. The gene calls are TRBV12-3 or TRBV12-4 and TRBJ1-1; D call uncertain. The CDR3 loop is CASSFGLNTEAFF. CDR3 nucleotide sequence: TGTGCCAGCAGTTTCGGCTTGAACACTGAAGCTTTCTTT.